This entry concerns a single T cell receptor (beta chain). The data derive from a study of blood T cell repertoires in COVID-19. In the study overall: Sites across the United States, Italy and Spain contributed samples from acute and convalescent COVID-19. PBMCs, B-cell-depleted T cells, or T cells were the source of the cDNA or gDNA that made up the material.

From germline, CDR1 is MGHRA and CDR2 YSYEKL. There are 14 residues in the CDR3. The V end was cut by 4 bases, the J end by 5 bases, with 12 bases between. As processed by the authors: Cell counts per sample came from amplifying reference gene primers. Generated by immunoSEQ multiplex PCR, the TCRdb table keeps only in-frame clones and is missing some. Clone size and the V and J calls come from that table; the DNA yielded D and trimming. Of approximately 100,000 clones detected, roughly nine tenths appear once; the ten largest clones hold approximately 10%. Material: peripheral blood. This sequence originates from a man aged 50 or older with acute or convalescent COVID-19. The chain joins TRBV4-1 to TRBJ1-5; TRBD1 is a possible D gene (6 bases). The CDR3 protein is CASSPQGHYQPQHF. The CDR3 nucleotides are TGCGCCAGCAGCCCCCAGGGACACTATCAGCCCCAGCATTTT.